This entry concerns a single T cell receptor (beta chain). Antigen unknown. This record comes from a study of T cells after posttransplantation cyclophosphamide. The method was immunoSEQ multiplex PCR; TCRdb's version includes in-frame clones alone and lacks a portion of them. The sample holds some 4,100 clones; 95% are singletons and the top ten take 0.61%. General observations from the study: TRB overlap between skin or GI tissue T cells and blood was limited. Later blood repertoires were often dominated by clones from the donor CD8+ memory compartment.

The germline gives CDR1 SGHRS, CDR2 YFSETQ. V dropped 4 bases and J dropped 1; count of bases not matched to a gene: 7. The CDR3 totals 16 residues. Peripheral blood was collected from the related graft donor on the marrow donation day. Cells defined as naive were viable CD3+CD4+ or CD3+CD8+ and CCR7+CD45RA+CD45RO-CD95-CD27+CD28+. The chain employs TRBV5-1 and TRBJ2-3, with TRBD2 identical over 9 bases. This TCR was sampled from a man between 45 and 60 years old. Sequenced input: naive CD4+ T cells sorted from PBMCs. In nucleotides, the CDR3 is TGCGCCAGCAGCCCAAGACTAGCGGAGGGCACAGATACGCAGTATTTT. Translated: CASSPRLAEGTDTQYF.